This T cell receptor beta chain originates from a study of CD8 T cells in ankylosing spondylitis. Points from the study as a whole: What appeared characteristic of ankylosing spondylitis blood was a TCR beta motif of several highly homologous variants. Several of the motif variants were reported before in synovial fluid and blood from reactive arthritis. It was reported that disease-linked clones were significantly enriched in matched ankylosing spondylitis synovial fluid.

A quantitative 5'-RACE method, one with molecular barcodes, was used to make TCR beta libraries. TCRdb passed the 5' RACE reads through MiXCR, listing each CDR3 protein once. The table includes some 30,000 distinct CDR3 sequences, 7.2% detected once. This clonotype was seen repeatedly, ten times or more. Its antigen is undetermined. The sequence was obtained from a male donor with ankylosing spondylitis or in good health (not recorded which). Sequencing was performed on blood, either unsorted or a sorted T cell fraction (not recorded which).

The CDR3 nucleotides read TGCGCCAGCAGCGATGAAGGGACTAGCGGGAGAGGAAACACCGGGGAGCTGTTTTTT. The encoded protein is CASSDEGTSGRGNTGELFF. V usage is TRBV5-1 and J usage is TRBJ2-2; 14 nucleotides agree with TRBD2. The length of the CDR3 is 19 residues. The junction had 10 bases not matched to a gene; V was cut back by 4 bases and J by 2 bases. Germline V gene sequence: CDR1 SGHRS, CDR2 YFSETQ.